This T cell receptor beta chain emerged from a study of Ad26.COV2.S vaccination and SARS-CoV-2 variants. Findings and caveats of the study: Placebo and vaccine recipients had non-spike TCR breadth that was similar. Breadth, reportedly substantial, characterized the spike-specific CD8+ and CD4+ T cell responses after vaccination. TCR breadth and depth analyses may have underestimated total T cell responses. It was vaccine recipients, not placebo recipients, who had the higher spike-specific TCR breadth.

The germline gives CDR1 SGHAT, CDR2 FQNNGV. The CDR3 extends over 19 amino acids. V was trimmed by 2 bases and J by 2 bases, leaving 23 bases between them. TCRdb's copy holds only in-frame clones and misses some; the assay was immunoSEQ multiplex PCR. The sample records around 370,000 clones, around 92% being singletons. About this clone itself: As yet, its antigen is unknown.

The clonotype comes from a human donor who had recovered from COVID-19. Here the sequenced sample was peripheral blood, taken after recovery from COVID-19. The chain uses TRBV11-2 and TRBJ2-3; D might be TRBD2 (6 bases). The CDR3 coding sequence is TGTGCCAGCAGCTTATATTATTCGGTAACTAGCAGTTTCACAGATACGCAGTATTTT. Translated, it gives CASSLYYSVTSSFTDTQYF. Full variable domain (missing parts from reference TRBV11-2 and TRBJ2-3): EAGVAQSPRYKIIEKRQSVAFWCNPISGHATLYWYQQILGQGPKLLIQFQNNGVVDDSQLPKDRFSAERLKGVDSTLKIQPAKLEDSAVYLCASSLYYSVTSSFTDTQYFGPGTRLTVL.